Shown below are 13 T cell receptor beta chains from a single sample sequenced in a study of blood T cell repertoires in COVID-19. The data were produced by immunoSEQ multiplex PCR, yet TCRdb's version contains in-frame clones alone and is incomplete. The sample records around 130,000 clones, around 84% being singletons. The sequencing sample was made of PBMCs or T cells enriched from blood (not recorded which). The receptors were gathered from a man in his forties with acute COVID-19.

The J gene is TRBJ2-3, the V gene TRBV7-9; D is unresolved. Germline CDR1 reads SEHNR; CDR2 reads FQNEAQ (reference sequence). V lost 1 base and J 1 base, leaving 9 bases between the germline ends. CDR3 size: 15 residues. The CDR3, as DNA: TGTGCCAGCAGCTTAGGGTTCGAGGGCACAGATACGCAGTATTTT. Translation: CASSLGFEGTDTQYF.

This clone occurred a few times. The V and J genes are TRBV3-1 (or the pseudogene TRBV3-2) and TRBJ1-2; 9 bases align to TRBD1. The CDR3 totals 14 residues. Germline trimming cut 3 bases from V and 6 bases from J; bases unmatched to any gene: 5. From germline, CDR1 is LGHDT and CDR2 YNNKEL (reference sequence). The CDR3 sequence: CASSHVDRGNGYTF. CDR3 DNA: TGTGCCAGCAGCCATGTGGACAGGGGAAATGGCTACACCTTC.

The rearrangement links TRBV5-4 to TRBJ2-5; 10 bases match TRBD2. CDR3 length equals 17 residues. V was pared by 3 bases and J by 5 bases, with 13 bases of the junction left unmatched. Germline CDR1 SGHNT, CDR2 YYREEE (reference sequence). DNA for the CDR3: TGTGCCAGCAGCTCGAGTCATAAGCGGGGGGGCCGGGAGACCCAGTACTTC. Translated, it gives CASSSSHKRGGRETQYF.

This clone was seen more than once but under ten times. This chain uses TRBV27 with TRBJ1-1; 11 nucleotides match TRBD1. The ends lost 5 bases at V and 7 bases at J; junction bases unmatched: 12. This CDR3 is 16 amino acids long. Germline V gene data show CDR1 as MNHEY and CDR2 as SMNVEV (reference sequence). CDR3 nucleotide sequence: TGTGCCAGCAGTGCTCCCGGGACAGGGGGACTCGATGAAGCTTTCTTT. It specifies CASSAPGTGGLDEAFF.

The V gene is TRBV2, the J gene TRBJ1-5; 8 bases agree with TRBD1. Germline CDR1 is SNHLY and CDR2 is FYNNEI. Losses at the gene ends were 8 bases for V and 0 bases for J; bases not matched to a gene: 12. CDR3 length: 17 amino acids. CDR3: CASSAEAGGFSNQPQHF. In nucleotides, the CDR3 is TGTGCCAGCTCTGCCGAGGCAGGGGGCTTTAGCAATCAGCCCCAGCATTTT.

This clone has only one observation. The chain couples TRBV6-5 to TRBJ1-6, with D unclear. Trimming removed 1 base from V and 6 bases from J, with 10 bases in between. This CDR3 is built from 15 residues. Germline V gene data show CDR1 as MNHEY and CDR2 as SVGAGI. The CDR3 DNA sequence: TGTGCCAGCAGTTACTTCGGTGGAGGTAATTCACCCCTCCACTTT. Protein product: CASSYFGGGNSPLHF.

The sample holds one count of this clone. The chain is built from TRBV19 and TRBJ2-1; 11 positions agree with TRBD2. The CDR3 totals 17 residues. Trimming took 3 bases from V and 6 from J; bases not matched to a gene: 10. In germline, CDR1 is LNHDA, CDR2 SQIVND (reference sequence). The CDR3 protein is CASSIYSGRARTNEQFF. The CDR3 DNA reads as TGTGCCAGTAGTATTTATAGCGGGAGGGCCCGAACCAATGAGCAGTTCTTC. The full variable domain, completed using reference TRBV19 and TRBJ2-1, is DGGITQSPKYLFRKEGQNVTLSCEQNLNHDAMYWYRQDPGQGLRLIYYSQIVNDFQKGDIAEGYSVSREKKESFPLTVTSAQKNPTAFYLCASSIYSGRARTNEQFFGPGTRLTVL.

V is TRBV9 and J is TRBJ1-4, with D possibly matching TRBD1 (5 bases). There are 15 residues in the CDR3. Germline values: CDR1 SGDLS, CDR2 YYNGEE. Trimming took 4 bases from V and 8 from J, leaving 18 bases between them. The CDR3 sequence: CASSFLGHGGEKLFF. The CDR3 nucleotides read TGTGCCAGCAGCTTCCTAGGACACGGAGGGGAAAAACTGTTTTTT.

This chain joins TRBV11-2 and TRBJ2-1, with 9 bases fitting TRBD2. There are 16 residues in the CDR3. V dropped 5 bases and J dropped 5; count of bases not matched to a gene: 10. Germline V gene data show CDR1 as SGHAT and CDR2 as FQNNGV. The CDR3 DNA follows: TGTGCCAGCAGCCCCCGACTAGCGGCGACGAACAATGAGCAGTTCTTC. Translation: CASSPRLAATNNEQFF.

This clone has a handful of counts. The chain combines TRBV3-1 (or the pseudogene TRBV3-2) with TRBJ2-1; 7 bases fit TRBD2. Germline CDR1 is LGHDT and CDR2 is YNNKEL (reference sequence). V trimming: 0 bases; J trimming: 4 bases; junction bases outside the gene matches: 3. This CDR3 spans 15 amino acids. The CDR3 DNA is TGTGCCAGCAGCCAAGATACAGCGGGGTACAATGAGCAGTTCTTC. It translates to CASSQDTAGYNEQFF.

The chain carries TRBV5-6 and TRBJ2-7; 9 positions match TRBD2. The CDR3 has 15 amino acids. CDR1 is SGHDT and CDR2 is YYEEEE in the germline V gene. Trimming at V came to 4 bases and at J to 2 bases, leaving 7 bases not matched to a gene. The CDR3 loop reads CASSPSGRPPYEQYF. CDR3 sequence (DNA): TGTGCCAGCAGCCCGAGCGGGAGGCCCCCCTACGAGCAGTACTTC.

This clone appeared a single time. In nucleotides, the CDR3 is TGTGCCGCCCCTACGGGCACACAGGGGGCGAACTATGGCTACACCTTC. It encodes CAAPTGTQGANYGYTF. The gene calls are TRBV27 and TRBJ1-2, with TRBD1 matching over 9 bases. V trimming: 11 bases; J trimming: 2 bases; junction bases outside the gene matches: 15. Germline loops: CDR1 MNHEY, CDR2 SMNVEV (reference sequence). The CDR3 is 16 residues long.

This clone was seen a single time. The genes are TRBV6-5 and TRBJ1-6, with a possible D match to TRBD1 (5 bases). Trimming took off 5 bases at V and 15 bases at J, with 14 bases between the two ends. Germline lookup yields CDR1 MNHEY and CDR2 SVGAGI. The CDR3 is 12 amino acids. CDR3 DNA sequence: TGTGCCAGCAGTCACAGGCTCAACCGCCTCCACTTT. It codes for CASSHRLNRLHF.